This section outlines one TCR beta chain sequence together with its context. Its antigen is still unknown. The record has no base qualities; no much larger clone is one base away. The CDR3 runs 13 residues from the cysteine to the phenylalanine. The DNA shown is the 39-base CDR3, in frame from base 1. Deletion took 8 bases off V and 0 bases off J, with a span of 11 bases between the germline ends. CDR1 MNHEY and CDR2 SMNVEV are derived from the germline V gene (reference sequence). To sequence the TCRbeta CDR3 region, genomic DNA was isolated from the sorted cells. The immunoSEQ Assay was used for sequencing of TCRbeta CDR3 regions. Entries here come from immuneACCESS through TCRdb and include only in-frame sequences with V and J called. Some clones fail to appear in such tables; in the studies checked, an unresolved V gene covers under half of the shortfall, and the cause of the remainder is unknown. The sample profile shows tens of thousands of clones; about 80% of them were found once. The ten largest clones add up to around 4.5% of the sample.

Patients with autoimmune disease history or receiving systemic immunosuppression were excluded from the trial. Peripheral blood for TCR sequencing was drawn from every dose cohort at baseline, at cycle 4 day 1 and at cycle 7 day 1. The samples were taken from a phase I, first-in-human, multicenter, open-label dose-escalation trial of ivuxolimab. Adults with locally advanced or metastatic melanoma, renal cell, hepatocellular, or head and neck squamous cell carcinoma were enrolled in the trial. CD4+ and CD8+ T cells were sorted separately from peripheral blood before TCR sequencing. The data belong to a study of OX40 agonist ivuxolimab in advanced cancers. Regarding the research as a whole: The costimulatory receptor OX40 (CD134) was targeted by ivuxolimab, a fully human IgG2 agonistic monoclonal antibody. Intravenous ivuxolimab was administered to patients every 2 weeks at six dose levels: 0.01, 0.1, 0.3, 1.5, 3 and 10 mg/kg. Of the approximately 53 patients in dose escalation, 19 had hepatocellular carcinoma, some 15 had melanoma, 9 had renal cell carcinoma and 9 had head and neck cancer. In the dose-escalation cohort, more than 80% of patients were male, and the mean age was roughly 60 years with a range of 23 to 79. Prior anti-PD-1, anti-PD-L1 or anti-CTLA-4 therapy was permitted, and checkpoint inhibitors had been received by less than 45% of dose-escalation patients. Three dose-escalation patients achieved partial responses, one with hepatocellular carcinoma and two with cutaneous melanoma. The point of sequencing TCRbeta in the periphery was to test whether ivuxolimab changed TCR sequence diversity and drove clonal T-cell expansion. The paper reports the monotherapy dose-escalation portion (N ≈ 50 patients) of the phase I ivuxolimab trial.

The research as a whole found: Antigen specificity was not determined for the clonally expanded peripheral T cells. At doses of 0.1 to 3.0 mg/kg, clonal expansion of both CD4+ and CD8+ blood T cells was observed from baseline to week 6. Low levels of normalized T-cell clonal expansion were also seen in some nonresponding patients. After ivuxolimab, expanded clones were on average more numerous among CD8+ T cells than among CD4+ T cells. In the 0.1-3.0 mg/kg groups, partial responders were among the patients with the lowest normalized peripheral clonal expansion, particularly in CD8+ T cells.

This clonotype originated in an adult with an advanced solid tumor such as melanoma, head and neck, liver or kidney cancer. The chain is encoded by TRBV27 joined to TRBJ2-7; the D gene remains uncertain. Source: CD4+ or CD8+ T cells sorted from blood, taken in a trial of the OX40 agonist ivuxolimab. The CDR3 region reads CASRGSPSYEQYF. The DNA sequence is TGTGCCAGCCGTGGCAGCCCCTCCTACGAGCAGTACTTC.